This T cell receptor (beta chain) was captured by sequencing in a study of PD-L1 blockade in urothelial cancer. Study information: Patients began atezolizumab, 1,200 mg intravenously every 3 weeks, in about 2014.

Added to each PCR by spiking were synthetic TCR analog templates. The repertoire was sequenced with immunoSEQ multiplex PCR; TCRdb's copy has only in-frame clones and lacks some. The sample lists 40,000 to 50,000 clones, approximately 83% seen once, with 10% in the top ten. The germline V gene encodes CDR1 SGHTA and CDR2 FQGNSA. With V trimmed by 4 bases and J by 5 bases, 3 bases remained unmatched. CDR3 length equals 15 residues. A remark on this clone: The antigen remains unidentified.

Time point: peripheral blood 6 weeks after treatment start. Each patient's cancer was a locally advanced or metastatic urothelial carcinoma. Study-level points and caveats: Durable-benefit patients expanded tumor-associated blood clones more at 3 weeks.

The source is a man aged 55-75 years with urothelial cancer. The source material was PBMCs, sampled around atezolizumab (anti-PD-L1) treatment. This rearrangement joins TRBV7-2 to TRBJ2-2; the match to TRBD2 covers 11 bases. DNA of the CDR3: TGTGCCAGCAGCTCGACTAGCGGGGAAACCGGGGAGCTGTTTTTT. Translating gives CASSSTSGETGELFF.